This TCR beta chain was retrieved from a study of T cells in localized non-small cell lung cancer. This CDR3 contains 15 residues. Germline CDR1 reads ENHRY; CDR2 reads SYGVKD. V lost 2 bases to trimming and J lost 5 bases, with 15 bases between them. Concerning this clone itself: Its antigen is unidentified.

Whole-study findings and limits: Sequencing covered just one tumor region, so heterogeneity cannot be ruled out. A median of about 54 of the top 100 tumor clones appeared in adjacent lung, which was paired and uninvolved. Highest T cell clonality was seen in uninvolved adjacent lung, surpassing that measured in tumor. A raised T cell density in blood coincided with lengthier overall survival.

Assay: immunoSEQ multiplex PCR; the TCRdb copy retains only in-frame clones and omits some. This table holds 3,400 or so clones, approximately 24% found once. J is TRBJ1-1 and V is TRBV10-3; D gene ambiguous. The clonotype originates from a woman between 40 and 69 years old with stage I lung adenocarcinoma. Sequencing used lung tumor tissue, obtained before any cancer treatment. This CDR3 is CAISEDTSTWTEAFF. DNA of the CDR3: TGTGCCATCAGTGAGGATACTTCAACGTGGACTGAAGCTTTCTTT.